This entry describes one T cell receptor (beta chain). Antigen unknown. The CDR3 covers 15 residues. The germline CDR1 and CDR2 sequences are MDHEN and SYDVKM. Trimming took 5 bases from V and 2 from J, leaving 14 bases between them. This sample is part of a study of human thymus T cells. Study-wide points: Apparent skewing of V and J gene usage characterized both thymic and blood repertoires. Related work showed strongly overlapping thymic repertoires across unrelated individuals.

Profiling relied on immunoSEQ multiplex PCR, and the TCRdb table lists in-frame clones only, not all of them. The profile shows tens of thousands of clones, roughly 94% of them singletons. In corrective heart surgery, resections were taken, and these provided the thymus tissue. This receptor was identified in a girl in the first two years of life with a congenital heart defect but otherwise immunologically healthy. What was sequenced was thymus tissue. This rearrangement joins TRBV28 to TRBJ2-3; possibly TRBD1 for D (6 bases). The CDR3 sequence is CASSPPPGATDTQYF. DNA for the CDR3: TGTGCCAGCAGTCCCCCTCCAGGGGCCACAGATACGCAGTATTTT.